Listed here is a single TCR beta chain. No antigen is known for it. A much more abundant neighbour one base away suggests this may be a read error. TCR beta cDNA was prepared out of around 460 ng total RNA by means of a constant-region primer. Three nested multiplex PCR rounds, a slightly modified ARM-PCR, produced the libraries for TCR beta. With TRBV1-TRBV30 forward primers and a C-beta reverse primer, the first two PCR rounds were run for approximately 10 cycles each. MiXCR, applied by TCRdb to the multiplex PCR reads, yields one record per CDR3 protein. The repertoire includes 330,000 or so distinct CDR3 sequences, around 60% of them detected once, and about 6% sits in the top ten. The CDR3 extends over 14 amino acids. Germline V lookup: CDR1 MNHEY, CDR2 SVGEGT. J lost 1 base, V lost 8 bases, and 8 bases had no gene match. This entry is derived from a study of tumor-infiltrating lymphocytes in primary liver carcinoma. Whole-study results and caveats: Tumor region pairs shared more overlap than did tumor-adjacent and tumor-blood pairs.

Germline DNA was also extracted, with blood RNA taken from unsorted whole blood. The sequenced sample was peripheral blood. The V and J genes are TRBV6-2 or TRBV6-3 and TRBJ2-7, with 7 nucleotides matching TRBD1. The receptor comes from a man aged 35 to 55 with primary liver carcinoma and hepatitis B virus infection. The CDR3: CASGRGIGSYEQYF. The DNA of the CDR3 is TGTGCCAGCGGCAGGGGGATAGGATCCTACGAGCAGTACTTC.